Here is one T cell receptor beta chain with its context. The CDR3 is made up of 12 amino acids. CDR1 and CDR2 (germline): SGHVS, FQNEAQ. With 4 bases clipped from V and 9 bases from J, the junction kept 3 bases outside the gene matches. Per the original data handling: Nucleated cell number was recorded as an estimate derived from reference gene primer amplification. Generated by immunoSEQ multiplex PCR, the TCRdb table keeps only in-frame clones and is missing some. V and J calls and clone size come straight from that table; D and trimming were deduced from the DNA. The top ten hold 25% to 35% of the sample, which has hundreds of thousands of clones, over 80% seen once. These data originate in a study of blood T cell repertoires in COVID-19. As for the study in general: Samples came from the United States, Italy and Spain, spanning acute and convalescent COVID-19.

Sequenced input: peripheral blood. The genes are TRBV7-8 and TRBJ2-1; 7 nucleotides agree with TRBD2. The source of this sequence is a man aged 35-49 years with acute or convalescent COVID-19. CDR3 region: CASSSRGVEQFF. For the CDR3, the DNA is TGTGCCAGCAGCTCCCGGGGGGTTGAGCAGTTCTTC. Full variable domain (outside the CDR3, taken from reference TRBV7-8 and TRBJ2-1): GAGVSQSPRYKVAKRGQDVALRCDPISGHVSLFWYQQALGQGPEFLTYFQNEAQLDKSGLPSDRFFAERPEGSVSTLKIQRTQQEDSAVYLCASSSRGVEQFFGPGTRLTVL.